The clone carrying this TCR beta chain is a singleton in its sample. Its matching antigen is unknown. CDR1 and CDR2 (germline): GTSNPN, SVGIG (reference sequence). J lost 6 bases, V lost 1 base, and 2 bases had no gene match. This CDR3 comprises 14 residues. Every subset's genomic DNA went evenly onto several immunoSEQ plates. Measured with immunoSEQ multiplex PCR; TCRdb has only the in-frame clones, and not every one. Of about 2.3 million clones detected, around 92% appear once; the ten largest clones hold 0.37%. This sample stems from a study of shared clonotypes between healthy human individuals. Findings of the study overall: It was the non-shared clonotypes that had lower generation probabilities than clonotypes shared by all four donors.

Healthy adults negative for HIV, lacking recent acute infections or vaccinations, served as donors. The clonotype originates from a man younger than 35 in good health. Some clones in this sample may be carry-over from other donors' samples. The material sequenced was naive CD4+ T cells from PBMCs. The subset is: CD45RA+ positively selected. The chain employs TRBV30 and TRBJ2-1; 11 bases are shared with TRBD1. The CDR3 spells CAWSEGQGVNEQFF. For the CDR3, the DNA is TGTGCCTGGAGTGAGGGACAGGGGGTCAATGAGCAGTTCTTC.